These 19 T cell receptor beta chains originate from one sample sequenced in a study of T cell repertoires in cytomegalovirus infection (dated by TCRdb to 2018 to 2020). The listed sequencing device is Illumina HiSeq 1500. The public sequencing data were trimmed at Q25 with fastp and processed into clonotypes with MiXCR by TCRdb, which kept only in-frame beta chains. CDR3 protein sequences are deduplicated, and each keeps its most common genes and DNA. This sample is represented by some 180,000 distinct CDR3 sequences; 8% to 10% of them were singletons. Jointly, the top ten make up about 4.2% of the sample. The material sequenced was PBMCs. The receptor source for this set is a human donor in good health (CMV status not recorded). Some clones in this sample may be carry-over from other donors' samples.

This clonotype was observed at least ten times. The rearrangement joins TRBV7-9 to TRBJ2-1; TRBD1 matches 10 bases. V was clipped by 4 bases and J by 6 bases; unmatched bases: 6. This CDR3 is 15 amino acids long. Germline lookup yields CDR1 SEHNR and CDR2 FQNEAQ (reference sequence). The CDR3 is CASSSPGDRGNEQFF. Written as DNA, the CDR3 is TGTGCCAGCAGCTCTCCGGGGGACAGGGGCAATGAGCAGTTCTTC.

This clonotype was recorded many times. V and J are TRBV28 and TRBJ2-7; a weak D match, TRBD2 (5 bases). CDR1 is MDHEN, CDR2 SYDVKM, per germline. Trimming cost V 5 bases and J 0 bases, with 11 bases left between them. The CDR3 is made up of 14 amino acids. The CDR3 nucleotides are TGTGCCAGCAGTACAACTACTAGCTCCTACGAGCAGTACTTC. Translated, it gives CASSTTTSSYEQYF.

This rearrangement joins TRBV25-1 to TRBJ1-6; no definite D call. CDR3 length equals 12 residues. Trimming pared 7 bases from V and 7 bases from J, leaving 8 bases between. Germline-derived CDR1 and CDR2 are MGHDK and SYGVNS. This CDR3 is CASKLENSPLHF. The CDR3 coding sequence is TGTGCCAGCAAGTTGGAAAATTCACCCCTCCACTTT.

The table lists this clonotype with many counts. The rearrangement joins TRBV7-2 to TRBJ1-6; tentatively, D is TRBD1 (6 bases). With 3 bases removed from V and 5 bases from J, the gap between germline ends came to 14 bases. This CDR3 is built from 16 residues. Germline V lookup: CDR1 SGHTA, CDR2 FQGNSA. CDR3 sequence: CASSLRWTANNSPLHF. Here the CDR3 DNA reads TGTGCCAGCAGCTTGCGATGGACAGCTAATAATTCACCCCTCCACTTT.

This clonotype has at least ten counts. This sequence joins TRBV13 and TRBJ2-7; 10 bases line up with TRBD2. This CDR3 region has 15 residues. With V trimmed by 5 bases and J by 8 bases, 12 bases remained unmatched. Germline CDR1 and CDR2: PRHDT and FYEKMQ (reference sequence). CDR3 coding DNA: TGTGCCAGCAGCGGGTCGGTGAGCGGGAGGGTTCAGCAGTACTTC. This codes for CASSGSVSGRVQQYF.

The J gene is TRBJ2-1, the V gene TRBV20-1; no clear D gene. Trimming cost V 6 bases and J 0 bases, with 15 bases left between them. The germline gives CDR1 DFQATT, CDR2 SNEGSKA (reference sequence). The CDR3 contains 15 residues. The CDR3, as DNA: TGCAGTGCCGTACAAGACGGGCGCTCCTACAATGAGCAGTTCTTC. Translation: CSAVQDGRSYNEQFF.

V usage is TRBV27 and J usage is TRBJ2-2, with D possibly being TRBD1 (6 bases). The CDR3 sequence is 12 residues long. With 6 bases removed from V and 7 bases from J, the gap between germline ends came to 9 bases. Germline values: CDR1 MNHEY, CDR2 SMNVEV (reference sequence). DNA of the CDR3: TGTGCCAGCAGATTGGACAGCGGGGAGCTGTTTTTT. This sequence encodes CASRLDSGELFF.

The rearrangement joins TRBV20-1 to TRBJ2-7; no firm D call. This CDR3 region has 12 residues. Germline V gene lookup returns CDR1 DFQATT and CDR2 SNEGSKA (reference sequence). Between the trimmed V and J ends, which lost 2 bases and 5 bases, there was a span of 10 bases. CDR3 nucleotide sequence: TGCAGTGCTAGACTGGCGGAGAACGAGCAGTACTTC. Protein: CSARLAENEQYF.

This clonotype has just a few counts. The V gene is TRBV9, the J gene TRBJ2-1, with 9 bases lining up with TRBD2. This CDR3 has 16 residues. From germline, CDR1 is SGDLS and CDR2 YYNGEE. The ends lost 4 bases at V and 9 bases at J; junction bases unmatched: 14. For the CDR3, the DNA is TGTGCCAGCAGCTCCGGGACTAGCCTGTTAGAGGGTGAGCAGTTCTTC. The encoded protein is CASSSGTSLLEGEQFF.

The sample holds many counts of this clonotype. DNA of the CDR3: TGTGCCAGCAGCTTGGCTAGTAGGGCAGATACGCAGTATTTT. Translating it yields CASSLASRADTQYF. The V and J genes are TRBV7-2 and TRBJ2-3, with D unresolved. Deletions cut 3 bases from V and 4 bases from J, with 11 bases between. Germline CDR1 and CDR2: SGHTA and FQGNSA. The CDR3 loop spans 14 amino acids.

In this sample, this clonotype turned up many times. This chain uses TRBV7-8 with TRBJ1-1; D remains ambiguous. The CDR3 runs to 11 residues. Trimming left V 0 bases short and J 11 bases short, with 7 bases between. Germline V CDR1 and CDR2: SGHVS, FQNEAQ. This chain's CDR3 is CASSLAGYAFF. Here the CDR3 DNA reads TGTGCCAGCAGCTTAGCAGGGTATGCTTTCTTT. The variable domain in full, completed from reference TRBV7-8 and TRBJ1-1, reads GAGVSQSPRYKVAKRGQDVALRCDPISGHVSLFWYQQALGQGPEFLTYFQNEAQLDKSGLPSDRFFAERPEGSVSTLKIQRTQQEDSAVYLCASSLAGYAFFGQGTRLTVV.

About this clonotype: Germline is not matched at one junction end, which may reflect a read error. This rearrangement joins TRBV20-1 to TRBJ1-1, with 9 bases matching TRBD1. The CDR3 loop spans 16 amino acids. CDR1 and CDR2 from the germline V gene are DFQATT and SNEGSKA (reference sequence). CDR3 protein: CSATNTGTGRSTEASF. The CDR3 region has the DNA TGCAGTGCTACAAATACCGGGACAGGGCGGAGCACTGAAGCTTCCTTT.

This clonotype was picked up many times. V gene TRBV6-2 or TRBV6-3 combines with J gene TRBJ2-2; 10 nucleotides match TRBD2. V gave up 0 bases and J gave up 0 bases; unmatched junction bases: 4. Germline lookup yields CDR1 MNHEY and CDR2 SVGEGT. The CDR3 has 18 residues. The CDR3 bases are TGTGCCAGCAGTTACTCTACTAGCGGGGTGCCGAACACCGGGGAGCTGTTTTTT. The encoded protein is CASSYSTSGVPNTGELFF.

This clonotype was counted many times. The rearrangement joins TRBV20-1 to TRBJ2-1; D possibly corresponds to TRBD1 (5 bases). The CDR3 sequence is 16 residues long. Looked up from germline, CDR1 is DFQATT and CDR2 is SNEGSKA (reference sequence). V shed 3 bases and J shed 0 bases, with 15 bases lying between them. The CDR3, as DNA: TGCAGTGCTAGCGATCAGGGAAGCAGCTCCTACAATGAGCAGTTCTTC. Amino acid sequence: CSASDQGSSSYNEQFF.

In this sample, this clonotype turned up many times. No DNA is shown, since the ends of the CDR3 on it are uncertain; the CDR3 is the one TCRdb lists. V gene TRBV28 combines with J gene TRBJ2-1; whether TRBD2, the table's D call, matches the DNA was not checked. Germline assignment: CDR1 MDHEN and CDR2 SYDVKM. Ends included, the CDR3 has 15 residues. The CDR3 spells CASSSSGLAGSRSFF.

This clonotype was observed at least ten times. This chain joins TRBV20-1 and TRBJ2-2; D is possibly TRBD1 (6 bases). Germline assignment: CDR1 DFQATT and CDR2 SNEGSKA (reference sequence). The germline V and J ends were trimmed by 6 bases and 8 bases, with 13 bases remaining between them. This CDR3 contains 12 residues. The CDR3 nucleotides read TGCAGTGCCAGGGACAATGGAGGGGAGCTGTTTTTT. Its translation: CSARDNGGELFF.

This clonotype was counted ten times or more. The gene calls are TRBV29-1 and TRBJ1-1; D remains unclear. Trimming took 7 bases from V and 4 from J, leaving 13 bases between them. The germline CDR1 and CDR2 sequences are SQVTM and ANQGSEA. CDR3 length equals 12 residues. The DNA for the CDR3 is TGCAGCGCCGATCACTGGGGCACTGAAGCTTTCTTT. Translated: CSADHWGTEAFF.

A note on this clonotype: Sequence at one end of the junction differs from germline and may be a read error. The J gene is TRBJ1-2, the V gene TRBV28; unclear D gene. Germline V CDR1 and CDR2: MDHEN, SYDVKM. CDR3 length: 13 amino acids. The CDR3 DNA follows: TGTGCCAGCAGGGAAAAGGGTTTCTATAGCTACACCTTC. Encoded protein: CASREKGFYSYTF.

In this sample, this clonotype turned up a few times. This chain links TRBV20-1 with TRBJ2-1; perhaps TRBD2 as D (5 bases). The V gene's germline CDR1 is DFQATT and CDR2 SNEGSKA (reference sequence). V lost 3 bases and J 5 bases, leaving 8 bases between the germline ends. The CDR3 has 12 residues. The CDR3 is CSARGRNNEQFF. The CDR3 DNA reads TGCAGTGCTAGGGGGAGAAACAATGAGCAGTTCTTC.